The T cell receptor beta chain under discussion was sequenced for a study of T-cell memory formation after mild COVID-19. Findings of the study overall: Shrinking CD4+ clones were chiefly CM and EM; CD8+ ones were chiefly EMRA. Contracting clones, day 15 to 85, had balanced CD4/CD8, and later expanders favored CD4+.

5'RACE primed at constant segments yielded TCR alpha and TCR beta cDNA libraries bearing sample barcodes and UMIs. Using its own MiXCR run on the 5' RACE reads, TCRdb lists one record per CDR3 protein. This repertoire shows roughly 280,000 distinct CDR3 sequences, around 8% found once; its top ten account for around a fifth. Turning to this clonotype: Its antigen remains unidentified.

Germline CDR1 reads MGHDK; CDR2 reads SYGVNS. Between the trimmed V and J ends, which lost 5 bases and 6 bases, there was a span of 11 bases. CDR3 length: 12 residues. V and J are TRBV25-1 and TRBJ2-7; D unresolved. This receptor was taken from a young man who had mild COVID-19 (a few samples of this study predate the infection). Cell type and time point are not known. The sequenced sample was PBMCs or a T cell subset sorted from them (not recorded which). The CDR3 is CASSQDLVEQYF. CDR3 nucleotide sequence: TGTGCCAGCAGTCAGGATCTGGTCGAGCAGTACTTC.